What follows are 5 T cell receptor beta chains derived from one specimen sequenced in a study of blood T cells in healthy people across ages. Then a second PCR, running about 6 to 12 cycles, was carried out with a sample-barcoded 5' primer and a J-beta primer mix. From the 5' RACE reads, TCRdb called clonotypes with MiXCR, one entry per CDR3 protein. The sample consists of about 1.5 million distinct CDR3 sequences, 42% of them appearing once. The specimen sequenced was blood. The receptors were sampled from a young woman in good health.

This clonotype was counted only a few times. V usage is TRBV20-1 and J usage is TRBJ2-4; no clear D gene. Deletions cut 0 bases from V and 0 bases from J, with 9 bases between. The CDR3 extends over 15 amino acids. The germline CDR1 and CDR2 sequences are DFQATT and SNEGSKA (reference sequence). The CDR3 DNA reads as TGCAGTGCTAGAGAGAGGATGTTAGCCAAAAACATTCAGTACTTC. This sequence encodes CSARERMLAKNIQYF.

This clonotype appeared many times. The CDR3 reads CSAREHGSNYGYTF. In DNA form, the CDR3 reads TGCAGTGCTAGAGAGCATGGGTCTAACTATGGCTACACCTTC. The chain couples TRBV20-1 to TRBJ1-2; D is unclear. The CDR3 extends over 14 amino acids. The V and J ends lost 0 bases and 0 bases respectively, with 8 bases between them. Germline-derived CDR1 and CDR2 are DFQATT and SNEGSKA (reference sequence).

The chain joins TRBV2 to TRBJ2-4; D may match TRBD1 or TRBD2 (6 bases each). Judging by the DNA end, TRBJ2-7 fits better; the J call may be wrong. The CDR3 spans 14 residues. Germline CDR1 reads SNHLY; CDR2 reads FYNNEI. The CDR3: CASTEGGRGYEQYF. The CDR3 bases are TGTGCCAGCACCGAGGGGGGACGGGGATACGAGCAGTACTTC.

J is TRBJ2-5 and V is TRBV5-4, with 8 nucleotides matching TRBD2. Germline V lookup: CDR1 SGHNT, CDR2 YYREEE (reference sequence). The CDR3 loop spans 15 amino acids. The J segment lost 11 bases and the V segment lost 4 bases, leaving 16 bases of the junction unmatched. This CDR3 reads CASSTPGLVDNEQYF. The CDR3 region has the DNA TGTGCCAGCAGCACTCCGGGACTAGTGGACAATGAGCAGTACTTC.

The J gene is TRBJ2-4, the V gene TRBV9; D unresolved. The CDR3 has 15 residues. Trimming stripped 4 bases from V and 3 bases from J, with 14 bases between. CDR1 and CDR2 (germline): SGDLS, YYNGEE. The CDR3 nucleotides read TGTGCCAGCAGCCCCTGGGATGGTTTCAAAAACATTCAGTACTTC. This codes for CASSPWDGFKNIQYF. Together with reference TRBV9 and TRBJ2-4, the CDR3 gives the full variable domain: DSGVTQTPKHLITATGQRVTLRCSPRSGDLSVYWYQQSLDQGLQFLIQYYNGEERAKGNILERFSAQQFPDLHSELNLSSLELGDSALYFCASSPWDGFKNIQYFGAGTRLSVL.